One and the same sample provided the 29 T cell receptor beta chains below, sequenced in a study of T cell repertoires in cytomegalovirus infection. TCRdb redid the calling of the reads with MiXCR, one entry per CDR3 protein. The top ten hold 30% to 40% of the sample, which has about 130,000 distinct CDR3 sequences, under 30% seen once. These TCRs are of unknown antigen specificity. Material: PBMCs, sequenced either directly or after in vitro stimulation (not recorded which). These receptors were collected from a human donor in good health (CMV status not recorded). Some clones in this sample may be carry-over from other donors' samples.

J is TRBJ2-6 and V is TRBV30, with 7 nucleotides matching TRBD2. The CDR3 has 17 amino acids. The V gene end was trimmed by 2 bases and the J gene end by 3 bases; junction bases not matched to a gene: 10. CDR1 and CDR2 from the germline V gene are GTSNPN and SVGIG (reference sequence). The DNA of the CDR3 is TGTGCCTGGAGTCCTAAAGCGGGGTCCAGTGGGGCCAACGTCCTGACTTTC. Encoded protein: CAWSPKAGSSGANVLTF.

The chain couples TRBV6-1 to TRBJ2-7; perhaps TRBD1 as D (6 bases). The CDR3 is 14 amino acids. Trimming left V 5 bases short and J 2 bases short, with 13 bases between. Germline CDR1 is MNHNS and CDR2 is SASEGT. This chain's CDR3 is CASSYIRGTYEQYF. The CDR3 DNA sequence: TGTGCCAGCAGTTATATTAGGGGGACCTACGAGCAGTACTTC.

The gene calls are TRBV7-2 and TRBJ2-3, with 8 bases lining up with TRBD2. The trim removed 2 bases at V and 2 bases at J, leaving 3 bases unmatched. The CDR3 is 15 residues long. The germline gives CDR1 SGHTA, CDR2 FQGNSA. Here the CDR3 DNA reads TGTGCCAGCAGCTTAAGCGGGAGCGACACAGATACGCAGTATTTT. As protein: CASSLSGSDTDTQYF. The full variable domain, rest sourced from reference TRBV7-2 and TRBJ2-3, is GAGVSQSPSNKVTEKGKDVELRCDPISGHTALYWYRQSLGQGLEFLIYFQGNSAPDKSGLPSDRFSAERTGGSVSTLTIQRTQQEDSAVYLCASSLSGSDTDTQYFGPGTRLTVL.

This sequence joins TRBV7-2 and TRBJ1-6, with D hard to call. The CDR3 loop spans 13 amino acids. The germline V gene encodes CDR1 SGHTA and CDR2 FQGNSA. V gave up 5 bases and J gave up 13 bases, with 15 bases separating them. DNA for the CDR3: TGTGCCAGCAGCATGGATTGGGCCTCCCCCCTCCACTTT. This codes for CASSMDWASPLHF.

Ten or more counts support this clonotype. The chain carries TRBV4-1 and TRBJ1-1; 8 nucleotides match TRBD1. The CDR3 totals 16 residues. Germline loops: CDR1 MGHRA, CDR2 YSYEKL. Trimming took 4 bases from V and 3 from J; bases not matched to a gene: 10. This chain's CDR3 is CASSRPVTGVDTEAFF. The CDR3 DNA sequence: TGCGCCAGCAGCCGACCCGTGACAGGGGTGGACACTGAAGCTTTCTTT.

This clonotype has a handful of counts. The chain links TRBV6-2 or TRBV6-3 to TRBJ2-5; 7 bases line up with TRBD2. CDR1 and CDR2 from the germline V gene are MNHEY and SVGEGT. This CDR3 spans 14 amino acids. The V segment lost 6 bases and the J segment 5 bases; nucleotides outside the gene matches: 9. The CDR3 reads CASRLRLARETQYF. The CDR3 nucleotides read TGTGCCAGCAGACTTCGACTAGCCCGGGAGACCCAGTACTTC.

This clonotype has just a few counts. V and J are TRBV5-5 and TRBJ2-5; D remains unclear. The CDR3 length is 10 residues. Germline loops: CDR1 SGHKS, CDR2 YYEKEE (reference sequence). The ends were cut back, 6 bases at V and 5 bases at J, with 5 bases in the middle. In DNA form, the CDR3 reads TGTGCCAGCAACCGCGAGACCCAGTACTTC. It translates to CASNRETQYF.

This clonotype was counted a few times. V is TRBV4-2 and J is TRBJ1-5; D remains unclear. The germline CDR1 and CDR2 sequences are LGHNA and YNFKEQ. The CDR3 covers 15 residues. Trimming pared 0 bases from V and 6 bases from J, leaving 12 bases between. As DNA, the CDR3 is TGTGCCAGCAGCCAAGAAAAAAACGTGGGTCAGCCCCAGCATTTT. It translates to CASSQEKNVGQPQHF.

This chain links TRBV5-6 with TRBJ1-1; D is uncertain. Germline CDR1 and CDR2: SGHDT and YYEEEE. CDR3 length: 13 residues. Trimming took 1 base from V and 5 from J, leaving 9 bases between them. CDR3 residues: CASSLQEVTEAFF. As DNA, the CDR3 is TGTGCCAGCAGCTTGCAGGAGGTGACTGAAGCTTTCTTT.

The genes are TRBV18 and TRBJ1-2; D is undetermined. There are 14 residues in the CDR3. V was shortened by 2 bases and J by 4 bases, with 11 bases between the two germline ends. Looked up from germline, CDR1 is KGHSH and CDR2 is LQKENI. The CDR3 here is CASSPGQTVYGYTF. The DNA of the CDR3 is TGTGCCAGCTCACCAGGGCAAACGGTCTATGGCTACACCTTC.

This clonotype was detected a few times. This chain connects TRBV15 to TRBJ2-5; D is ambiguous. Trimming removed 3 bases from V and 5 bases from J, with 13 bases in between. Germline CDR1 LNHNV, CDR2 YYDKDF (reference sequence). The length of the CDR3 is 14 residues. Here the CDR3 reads CATSRVQGPETQYF. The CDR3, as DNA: TGTGCCACCAGCAGGGTGCAAGGCCCGGAGACCCAGTACTTC.

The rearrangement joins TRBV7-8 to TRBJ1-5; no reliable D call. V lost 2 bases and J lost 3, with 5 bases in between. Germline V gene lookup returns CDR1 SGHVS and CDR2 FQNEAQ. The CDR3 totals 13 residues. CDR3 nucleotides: TGTGCCAGCAGCTTAAACCTCAATCAGCCCCAGCATTTT. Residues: CASSLNLNQPQHF.

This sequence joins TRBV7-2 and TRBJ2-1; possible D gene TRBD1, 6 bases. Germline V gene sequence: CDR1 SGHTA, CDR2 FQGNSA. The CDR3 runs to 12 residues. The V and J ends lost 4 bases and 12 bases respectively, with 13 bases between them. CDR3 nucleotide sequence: TGTGCCAGCAGCTCCCGCCGGGACACGCAGTTCTTC. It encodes CASSSRRDTQFF.

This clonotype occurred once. Here the CDR3 DNA reads TGTGCCAGCAGGGGAGCGTTTGGTCCTGGAAACACCATATATTTT. Encoded protein: CASRGAFGPGNTIYF. This sequence joins TRBV25-1 and TRBJ1-3; unclear D gene. CDR1 and CDR2 (germline): MGHDK, SYGVNS. This CDR3 has 15 residues. Trimming stripped 6 bases from V and 2 bases from J, with 14 bases between.

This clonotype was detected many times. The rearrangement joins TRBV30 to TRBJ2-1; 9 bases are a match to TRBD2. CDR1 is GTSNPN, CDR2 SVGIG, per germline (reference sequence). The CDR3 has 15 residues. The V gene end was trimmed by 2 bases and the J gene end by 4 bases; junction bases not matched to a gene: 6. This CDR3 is CAWSRGTSSYNEQFF. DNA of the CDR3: TGTGCCTGGAGTAGGGGGACTAGCTCTTACAATGAGCAGTTCTTC.

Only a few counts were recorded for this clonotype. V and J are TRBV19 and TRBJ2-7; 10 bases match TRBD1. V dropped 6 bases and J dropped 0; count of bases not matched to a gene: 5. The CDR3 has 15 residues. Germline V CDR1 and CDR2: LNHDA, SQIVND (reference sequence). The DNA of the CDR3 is TGTGCCAGTAGCCCCGGGACAGGGGCCTCCTACGAGCAGTACTTC. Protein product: CASSPGTGASYEQYF.

CDR3 in DNA: TGTGCCAGCAGCTTAAATCATGGGTTCGCTGAAGCTTTCTTT. As protein: CASSLNHGFAEAFF. This sequence joins TRBV7-9 and TRBJ1-1; D is unclear. Germline V lookup: CDR1 SEHNR, CDR2 FQNEAQ (reference sequence). This CDR3 is 14 amino acids long. V was clipped by 2 bases and J by 6 bases, with 13 bases between them.

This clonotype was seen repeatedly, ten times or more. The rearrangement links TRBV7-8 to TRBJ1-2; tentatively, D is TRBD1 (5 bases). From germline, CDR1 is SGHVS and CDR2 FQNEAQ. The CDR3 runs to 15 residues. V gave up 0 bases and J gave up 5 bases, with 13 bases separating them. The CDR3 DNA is TGTGCCAGCAGCTTAGCGCTTGGGGGATCTTATGGCTACACCTTC. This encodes CASSLALGGSYGYTF.

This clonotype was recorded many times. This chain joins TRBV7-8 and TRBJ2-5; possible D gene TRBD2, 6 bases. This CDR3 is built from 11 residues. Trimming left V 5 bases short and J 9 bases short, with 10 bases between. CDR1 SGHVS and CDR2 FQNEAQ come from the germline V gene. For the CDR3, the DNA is TGTGCCAGCAGCGGATGGGGGGCCCAGTACTTC. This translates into CASSGWGAQYF.

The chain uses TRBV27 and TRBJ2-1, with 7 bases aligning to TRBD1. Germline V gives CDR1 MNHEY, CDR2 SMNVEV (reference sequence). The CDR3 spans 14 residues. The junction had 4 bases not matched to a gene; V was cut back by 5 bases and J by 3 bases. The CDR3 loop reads CASSPGQVYNEQFF. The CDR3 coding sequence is TGTGCCAGCAGTCCCGGACAGGTCTACAATGAGCAGTTCTTC.

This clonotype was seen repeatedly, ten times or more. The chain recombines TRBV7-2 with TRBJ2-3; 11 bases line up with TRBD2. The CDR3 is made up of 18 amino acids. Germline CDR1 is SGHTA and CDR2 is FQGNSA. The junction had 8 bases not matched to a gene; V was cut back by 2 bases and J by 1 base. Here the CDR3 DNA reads TGTGCCAGCAGCTTAAGGCTAGCGGGAGGTCTCGGCACAGATACGCAGTATTTT. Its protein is CASSLRLAGGLGTDTQYF.

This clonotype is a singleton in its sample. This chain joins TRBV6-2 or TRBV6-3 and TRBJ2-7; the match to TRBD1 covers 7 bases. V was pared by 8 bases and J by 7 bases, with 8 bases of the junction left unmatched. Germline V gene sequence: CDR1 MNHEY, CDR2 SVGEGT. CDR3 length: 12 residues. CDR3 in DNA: TGTGCCAGCCGAAGGGGGCCCTTGGAGCAGTACTTC. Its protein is CASRRGPLEQYF.

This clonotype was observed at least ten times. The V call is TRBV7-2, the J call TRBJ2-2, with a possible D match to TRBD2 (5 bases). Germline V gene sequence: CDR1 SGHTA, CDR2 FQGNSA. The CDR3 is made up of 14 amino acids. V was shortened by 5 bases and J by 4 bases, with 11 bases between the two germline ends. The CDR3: CASSQDLLTGELFF. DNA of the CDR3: TGTGCCAGCAGCCAGGACTTACTCACCGGGGAGCTGTTTTTT.

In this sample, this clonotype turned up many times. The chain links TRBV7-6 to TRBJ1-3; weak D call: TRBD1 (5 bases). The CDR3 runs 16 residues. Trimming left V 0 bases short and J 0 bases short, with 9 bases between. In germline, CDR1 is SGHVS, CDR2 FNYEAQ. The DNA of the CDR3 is TGTGCCAGCAGCTTAGCGCAGGGAAGCTCTGGAAACACCATATATTTT. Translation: CASSLAQGSSGNTIYF.

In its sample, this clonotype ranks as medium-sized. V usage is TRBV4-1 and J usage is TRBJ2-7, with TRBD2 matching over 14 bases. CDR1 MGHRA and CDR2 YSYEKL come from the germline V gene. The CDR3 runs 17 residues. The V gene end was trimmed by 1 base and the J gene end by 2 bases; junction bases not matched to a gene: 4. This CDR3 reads CASSQVGTSGSPYEQYV. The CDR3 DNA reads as TGCGCCAGCAGCCAAGTGGGGACTAGCGGGAGTCCCTACGAGCAGTACGTC.

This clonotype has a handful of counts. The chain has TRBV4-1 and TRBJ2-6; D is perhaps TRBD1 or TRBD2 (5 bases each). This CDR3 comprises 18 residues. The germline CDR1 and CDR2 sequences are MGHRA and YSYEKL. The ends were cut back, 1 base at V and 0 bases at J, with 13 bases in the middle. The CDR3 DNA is TGCGCCAGCAGCCAAGTTCGGGGCCTGAGCTCTGGGGCCAACGTCCTGACTTTC. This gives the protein CASSQVRGLSSGANVLTF.

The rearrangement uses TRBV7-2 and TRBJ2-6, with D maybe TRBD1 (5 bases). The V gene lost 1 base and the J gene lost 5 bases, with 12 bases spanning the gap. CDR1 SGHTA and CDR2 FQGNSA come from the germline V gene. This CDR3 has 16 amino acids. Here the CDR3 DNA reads TGTGCCAGCAGCTTAGATGGGGCCAGGAGGGCCAACGTCCTGACTTTC. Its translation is CASSLDGARRANVLTF. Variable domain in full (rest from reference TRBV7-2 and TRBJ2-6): GAGVSQSPSNKVTEKGKDVELRCDPISGHTALYWYRQSLGQGLEFLIYFQGNSAPDKSGLPSDRFSAERTGGSVSTLTIQRTQQEDSAVYLCASSLDGARRANVLTFGAGSRLTVL.

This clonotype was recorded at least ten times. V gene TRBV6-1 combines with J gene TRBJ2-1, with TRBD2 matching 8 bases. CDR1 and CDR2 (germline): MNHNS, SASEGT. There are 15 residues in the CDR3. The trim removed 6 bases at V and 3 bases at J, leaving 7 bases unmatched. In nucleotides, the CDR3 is TGTGCCAGCAGCCGTACTAGCGGAAACTACAATGAGCAGTTCTTC. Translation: CASSRTSGNYNEQFF.

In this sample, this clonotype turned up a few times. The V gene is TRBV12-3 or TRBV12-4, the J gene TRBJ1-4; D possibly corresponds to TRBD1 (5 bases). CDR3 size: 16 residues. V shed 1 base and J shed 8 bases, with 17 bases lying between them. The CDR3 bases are TGTGCCAGCAGTTTAGGGGTGGGGGTCGGAGTGGAAAAACTGTTTTTT. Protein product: CASSLGVGVGVEKLFF.